This note documents a single TCR beta chain sequence. This entry belongs to a study of blood T cell repertoires in COVID-19. Background on the study: Material from acute and convalescent COVID-19 was sourced from the United States, Italy and Spain. The cDNA or gDNA used as material had been derived from T cells, B-cell-depleted T cells, or PBMCs.

CDR1 and CDR2 (germline): MDHEN, SYDVKM. The CDR3 runs 14 residues. The V segment lost 7 bases and the J segment 9 bases; nucleotides outside the gene matches: 10. Per the authors' pipeline: Amplification of reference gene primers provided the estimated nucleated cell counts. Libraries were prepared by immunoSEQ multiplex PCR; TCRdb keeps only in-frame clonotypes and omits some of them. For V, J and clone size, that table is used; D and trimming come from the DNA. The sample consists of approximately 70,000 clones, more than 85% of them appearing once. Sequenced input: peripheral blood. The origin of this receptor is a human donor with active COVID-19. The donor label of this sample is uncertain. The rearrangement uses TRBV28 and TRBJ2-4; 9 bases match TRBD1. CDR3 region: CASTTHTGGSIQYF. CDR3 coding DNA: TGTGCCAGCACCACCCATACAGGGGGCAGCATTCAGTACTTC. Full variable domain (remainder filled in from reference TRBV28 and TRBJ2-4): DVKVTQSSRYLVKRTGEKVFLECVQDMDHENMFWYRQDPGLGLRLIYFSYDVKMKEKGDIPEGYSVSREKKERFSLILESASTNQTSMYLCASTTHTGGSIQYFGAGTRLSVL.